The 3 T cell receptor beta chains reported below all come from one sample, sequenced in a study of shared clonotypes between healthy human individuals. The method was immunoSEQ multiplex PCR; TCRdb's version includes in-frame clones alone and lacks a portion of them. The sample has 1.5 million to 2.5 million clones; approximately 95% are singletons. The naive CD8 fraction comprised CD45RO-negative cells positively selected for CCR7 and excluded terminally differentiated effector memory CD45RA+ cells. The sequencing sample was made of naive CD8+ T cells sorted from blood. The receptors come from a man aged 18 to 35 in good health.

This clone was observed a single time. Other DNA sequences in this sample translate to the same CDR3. In DNA, the CDR3 is TGTGCCAGCAGCTTATGGGGCGGCTCCTACGAGCAGTACTTC. The encoded protein is CASSLWGGSYEQYF. The rearrangement joins TRBV7-6 to TRBJ2-7; TRBD1 is a possible D gene (5 bases). This CDR3 is built from 14 residues. The V end lost 2 bases, the J end lost 0 bases, and 8 bases lay between the germline ends. Germline V gene data show CDR1 as SGHVS and CDR2 as FNYEAQ. Full variable domain (missing parts from reference TRBV7-6 and TRBJ2-7): GAGVSQSPRYKVTKRGQDVALRCDPISGHVSLYWYRQALGQGPEFLTYFNYEAQQDKSGLPNDRFSAERPEGSISTLTIQRTEQRDSAMYRCASSLWGGSYEQYFGPGTRLTVT.

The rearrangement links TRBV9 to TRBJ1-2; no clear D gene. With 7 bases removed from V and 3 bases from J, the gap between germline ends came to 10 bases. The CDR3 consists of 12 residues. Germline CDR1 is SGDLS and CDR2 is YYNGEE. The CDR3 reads CASGPADYGYTF. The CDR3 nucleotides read TGTGCCAGCGGCCCGGCGGACTATGGCTACACCTTC.

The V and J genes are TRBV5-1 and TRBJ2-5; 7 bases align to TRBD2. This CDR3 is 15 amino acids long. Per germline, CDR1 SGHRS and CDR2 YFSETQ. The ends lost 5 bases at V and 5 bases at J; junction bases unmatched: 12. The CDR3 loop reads CASRGTLGSGETQYF. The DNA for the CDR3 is TGCGCCAGCAGGGGGACGCTGGGTAGCGGGGAGACCCAGTACTTC.